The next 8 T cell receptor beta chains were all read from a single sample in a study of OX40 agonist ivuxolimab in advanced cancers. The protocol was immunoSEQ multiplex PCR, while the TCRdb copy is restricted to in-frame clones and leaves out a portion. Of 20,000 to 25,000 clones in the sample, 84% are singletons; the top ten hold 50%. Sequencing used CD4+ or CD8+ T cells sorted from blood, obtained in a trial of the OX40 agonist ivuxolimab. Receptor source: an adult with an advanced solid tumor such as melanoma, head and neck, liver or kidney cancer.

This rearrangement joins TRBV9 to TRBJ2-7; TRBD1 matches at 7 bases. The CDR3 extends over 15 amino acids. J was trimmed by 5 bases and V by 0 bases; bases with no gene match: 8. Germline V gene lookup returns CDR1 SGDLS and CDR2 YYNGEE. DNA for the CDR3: TGTGCCAGCAGCGTAGGAGGGTACAGGGGAGACGAGCAGTACTTC. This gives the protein CASSVGGYRGDEQYF. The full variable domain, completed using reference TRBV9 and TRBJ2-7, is DSGVTQTPKHLITATGQRVTLRCSPRSGDLSVYWYQQSLDQGLQFLIQYYNGEERAKGNILERFSAQQFPDLHSELNLSSLELGDSALYFCASSVGGYRGDEQYFGPGTRLTVT.

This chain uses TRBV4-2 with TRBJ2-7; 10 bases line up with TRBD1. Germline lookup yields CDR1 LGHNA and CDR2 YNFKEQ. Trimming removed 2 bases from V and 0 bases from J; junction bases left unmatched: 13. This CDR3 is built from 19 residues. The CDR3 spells CASSQLGTGASVSSYEQYF. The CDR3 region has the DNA TGTGCCAGCAGCCAATTGGGGACAGGGGCGTCTGTGAGCTCCTACGAGCAGTACTTC.

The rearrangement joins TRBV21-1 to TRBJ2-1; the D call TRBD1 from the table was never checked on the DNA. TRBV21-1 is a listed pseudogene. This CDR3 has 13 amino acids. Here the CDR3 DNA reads TGTGCCAGCAGCAAACTAACAGGGATAGAGCAGTTCTTC. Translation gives CASSKLTGIEQFF.

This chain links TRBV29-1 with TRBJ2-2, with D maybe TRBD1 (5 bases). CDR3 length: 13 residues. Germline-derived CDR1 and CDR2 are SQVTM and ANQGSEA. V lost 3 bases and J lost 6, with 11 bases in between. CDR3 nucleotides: TGCAGCGTTGAGGGGCGAGGATCCGGGGAGCTGTTTTTT. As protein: CSVEGRGSGELFF.

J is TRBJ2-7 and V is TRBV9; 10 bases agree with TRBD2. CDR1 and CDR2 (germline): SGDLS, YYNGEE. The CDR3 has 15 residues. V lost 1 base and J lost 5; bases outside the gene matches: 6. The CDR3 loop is CASSVSLAGGHEQYF. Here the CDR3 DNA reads TGTGCCAGCAGCGTAAGTTTAGCGGGGGGCCACGAGCAGTACTTC.

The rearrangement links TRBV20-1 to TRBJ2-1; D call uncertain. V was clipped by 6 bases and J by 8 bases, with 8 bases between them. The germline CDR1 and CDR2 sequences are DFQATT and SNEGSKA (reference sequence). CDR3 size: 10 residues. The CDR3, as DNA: TGCAGTGCGCGGACGTATGAGCAGTTCTTC. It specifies CSARTYEQFF.

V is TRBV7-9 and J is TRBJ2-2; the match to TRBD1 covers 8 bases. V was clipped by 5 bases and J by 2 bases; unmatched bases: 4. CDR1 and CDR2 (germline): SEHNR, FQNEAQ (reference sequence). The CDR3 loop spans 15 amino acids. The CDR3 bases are TGTGCCAGCAGCGGCAGGGGGCAAAACACCGGGGAGCTGTTTTTT. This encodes CASSGRGQNTGELFF.

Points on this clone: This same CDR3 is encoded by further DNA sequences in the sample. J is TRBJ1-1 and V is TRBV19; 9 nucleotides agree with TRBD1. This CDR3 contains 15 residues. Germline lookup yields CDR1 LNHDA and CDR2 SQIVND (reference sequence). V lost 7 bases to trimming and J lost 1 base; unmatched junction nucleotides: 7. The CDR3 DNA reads TGTGCCAGTAAACCGACAGGGGGGGCGAACACTGAAGCTTTCTTT. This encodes CASKPTGGANTEAFF.